This is a list of T cell receptor beta chains from one sample in a study of blood T cell repertoires in COVID-19. The data were produced by immunoSEQ multiplex PCR, yet TCRdb's version contains in-frame clones alone and is incomplete. The sample holds roughly 150,000 clones; approximately 77% are singletons and the top ten take roughly a tenth. The sequenced sample consisted of peripheral blood. The receptors were gathered from an elderly woman with active or convalescent COVID-19. The CDR3 runs from the conserved cysteine through the conserved F or W. A D gene is named only where the DNA matches it firmly. Clone size, where shown, is once, few, many, or a class for clones that have expanded.

d_call clone_size j_call v_call cdr3_nt cdr3_aa
TRBD2 . TRBJ2-2 TRBV2 TGTGCCAGCCGGGGACTAGCGGCCACCGGGGAGCTGTTTTTT CASRGLAATGELFF
. . TRBJ2-5 TRBV18 TGTGCCAGCTCACCACCATCCACTAGTCAAGAGACCCAGTACTTC CASSPPSTSQETQYF
TRBD1 . TRBJ1-5 TRBV19 TGTGCCAGTAGTCCGCTCCAGGGGGCGGTAGTTCAGCCCCAGCATTTT CASSPLQGAVVQPQHF
. . TRBJ1-2 TRBV4-1 TGCGCCAGCAGCCAAGTACACCCAGGGTATGGCTACACCTTC CASSQVHPGYGYTF
TRBD2 . TRBJ2-2 TRBV11-2 TGTGCCAGCAGCTTCCTAGCGGGAGGGCCGTTTAGAACCGGGGAGCTGTTTTTT CASSFLAGGPFRTGELFF
TRBD1 once TRBJ1-1 TRBV10-3 TGTGCCACCTCCCCGGCAGGGGGGAACACTGAAGCTTTCTTT CATSPAGGNTEAFF
TRBD2 . TRBJ2-5 TRBV5-1 TGCGCCAGCAGCTTGGCTGGGACTAGCGTAGAAGAGACCCAGTACTTC CASSLAGTSVEETQYF
TRBD1 . TRBJ1-5 TRBV19 TGTGCCAGTAGTATAAGGGGACAGCCGGAGCATTTT CASSIRGQPEHF
. few TRBJ1-5 TRBV15 TGTGCCACCTCCCTGCATCTGGGGGGGGCACAGCCCCAGCATTTT CATSLHLGGAQPQHF
. . TRBJ2-3 TRBV28 TGTGCCAGCAGTTCCCTGAACAGGGTCGATACGCAGTATTTT CASSSLNRVDTQYF
TRBD1 . TRBJ1-2 TRBV28 TGTGCCAGCAGTCCCTGGACAGGGGGTAACTATGGCTACACCTTC CASSPWTGGNYGYTF
TRBD1 few TRBJ1-3 TRBV5-1 TGCGCCAGCAGCCCAGGGGGGAACTCTGGAAACACCATATATTTT CASSPGGNSGNTIYF
. . TRBJ1-6 TRBV5-8 TGTGCCAGCAGCTTGGCGGGGCCCGGGGGGAATTCACCCCTCCACTTT CASSLAGPGGNSPLHF
. . TRBJ1-1 TRBV12-3/TRBV12-4 TGTGCCAGCAGTTTGACAGGCAACACTGAAGCTTTCTTT CASSLTGNTEAFF
. . TRBJ2-1 TRBV21-1 TGTGCCAGCAGCAAATGGCAAAAGGTATTCGGGACTAGCGGGAGGGCCCCGAATGAGCAGTTCTTC CASSKWQKVFGTSGRAPNEQFF
TRBD1 once TRBJ1-2 TRBV5-1 TGCGCCAGCAGCTGGGGACAGGGTGCTAACTATGGCTACACCTTC CASSWGQGANYGYTF
. . TRBJ1-1 TRBV10-3 TGTGCCATCAGTGACGGTAGGGGGAGAAGGACTGAAGCTTTCTTT CAISDGRGRRTEAFF
. . TRBJ1-1 TRBV28 TGTGCCAGCAGACCCAGCACAGGGTTGAACACTGAAGCTTTCTTT CASRPSTGLNTEAFF
. . TRBJ1-1 TRBV3-1/TRBV3-2 TGTGCCAGCAGCCAAGTGGGCAGAGTGAACACTGAAGCTTTCTTT CASSQVGRVNTEAFF
TRBD2 few TRBJ2-1 TRBV7-2 TGTGCCAGCAGCCCAGGAGGACTAGCGGGCTACAATGAGCAGTTCTTC CASSPGGLAGYNEQFF
TRBD2 . TRBJ2-1 TRBV28 TGTGCCAGCAGTCTGGGACTAGCGGGAGTACGAAGGGAGCAGTTCTTC CASSLGLAGVRREQFF
TRBD1 . TRBJ2-1 TRBV18 TGTGCCAGCTCACCGGGCCGGACAGGGAGGAATGAGCAGTTCTTC CASSPGRTGRNEQFF
. . TRBJ2-6 TRBV7-9 TGTGCCAGCAGCTTAGGTTTCGGACAGGCCAACGTCCTGACTTTC CASSLGFGQANVLTF
TRBD1 . TRBJ2-1 TRBV19 TGTGCCAGTACCCCCGTGGGGACAGGGAACAATGAGCAGTTCTTC CASTPVGTGNNEQFF
. few TRBJ1-4 TRBV7-8 TGTGCCAGCAGCTTAGTGGCTGAAAAACTGTTTTTT CASSLVAEKLFF
. . TRBJ2-3 TRBV5-1 TGCGCCAGCAGCTTGGATTCCGTCACAGATACGCAGTATTTT CASSLDSVTDTQYF
TRBD2 . TRBJ2-1 TRBV10-1 TGCGCCAGCAGTGATCCTAGCGGGAGGCCGCAGGAGCAGTTCTTC CASSDPSGRPQEQFF
TRBD1 . TRBJ2-5 TRBV28 TGTGCCAGTAGACGGACAGGGGTTCAAGAGACCCAGTACTTC CASRRTGVQETQYF
TRBD2 . TRBJ2-5 TRBV28 TGTGCCAGCAGTTTGGGTAGCGGGAGCAAGACCCAGTACTTC CASSLGSGSKTQYF
TRBD2 . TRBJ2-2 TRBV19 TGTGCCACCAAGGGACTAGCGGGAACTACGAACACCGGGGAGCTGTTTTTT CATKGLAGTTNTGELFF